This TCR beta chain is from a study of breast tumors, draining lymph nodes, adjacent tissues. In TCRdb, the multiplex PCR reads were re-called with MiXCR into one record per CDR3 protein. The table has fewer than 150,000 distinct CDR3 sequences, less than 25% seen once. The germline V gene encodes CDR1 MGHRA and CDR2 YSYEKL. The V end was cut by 5 bases, the J end by 5 bases, with 18 bases between. CDR3 length: 15 amino acids. This clonotype was counted at least ten times. Breast cancer patients provided tissue from their axillary draining lymph nodes. Sequences were obtained from axillary lymph node tissue. The J gene is TRBJ2-5, the V gene TRBV4-1; the D is unclear. The receptor's source is a female donor with breast cancer. Some clones in this sample may be carry-over from other donors' samples. This CDR3 is CASSKLGLVGETQYF. The CDR3 nucleotides read TGCGCCAGCAGCAAACTGGGCCTGGTCGGGGAGACCCAGTACTTC.